This is a list of T cell receptor beta chains from one sample in a study of OX40 agonist ivuxolimab in advanced cancers. Only in-frame clones appear in the TCRdb table, and some are missing; sequencing was by immunoSEQ multiplex PCR. The sample shows 74,000 or so clones, around 90% of them seen only once. This specimen consisted of CD4+ or CD8+ T cells sorted from blood, obtained in a trial of the OX40 agonist ivuxolimab. The receptors stem from an adult with an advanced solid tumor such as melanoma, head and neck, liver or kidney cancer. CDR3s include the opening cysteine and the closing phenylalanine or tryptophan. Clone size is shown for a subset of rows, as once, few, many or a class of expanded clone.

CDR3aa | abundance | j_gene | len | v_gene
CASRRSAGGDQETQYF | NA | TRBJ2-5 | 16 | TRBV19
CASSLGGRGADTQYF | once | TRBJ2-3 | 15 | TRBV7-2
CASRARTSGNEQFF | NA | TRBJ2-1 | 14 | TRBV2
CASSLTQVLQETQYF | NA | TRBJ2-5 | 15 | TRBV14
CASSGGLAGDTQYF | NA | TRBJ2-3 | 14 | TRBV5-1
CASTTGGDTDTQYF | NA | TRBJ2-3 | 14 | TRBV5-1
CASSTSNFGGGATDTQYF | NA | TRBJ2-3 | 18 | TRBV7-3
CAIGQSTDTQYF | NA | TRBJ2-3 | 12 | TRBV10-3
CASSLEWSATEAFF | NA | TRBJ1-1 | 14 | TRBV5-5
CASSFAGGGNTIYF | NA | TRBJ1-3 | 14 | TRBV7-9
CASSQTNYGYTF | NA | TRBJ1-2 | 12 | TRBV4-2
CASSMKRGLPYEQYF | NA | TRBJ2-7 | 15 | TRBV19
CASSAAGTGRSYTF | NA | TRBJ1-2 | 14 | TRBV25-1
CAWSDFSGGQETQYF | once | TRBJ2-5 | 15 | TRBV30
CASSRLAYSPDTQYF | NA | TRBJ2-3 | 15 | TRBV6-5
CASSQVPDRELFF | NA | TRBJ2-2 | 13 | TRBV18
CSVQTETYGYTF | NA | TRBJ1-2 | 12 | TRBV29-1
CASSVTGDLSGNTIYF | NA | TRBJ1-3 | 16 | TRBV28
CASSQGGLAGGTQYF | NA | TRBJ2-7 | 15 | TRBV5-4
CASSDRTGRGGYGYTF | NA | TRBJ1-2 | 16 | TRBV6-1
CASSLKGAKEQFF | NA | TRBJ2-1 | 13 | TRBV7-3
CASSRGARGRQETQYF | NA | TRBJ2-5 | 16 | TRBV11-3
CASSLFGALDTQYF | once | TRBJ2-3 | 14 | TRBV28
CASSQGVGNTIYF | NA | TRBJ1-3 | 13 | TRBV4-3
CASSLGASQPLNEQFF | NA | TRBJ2-1 | 16 | TRBV11-2
CASTPGQGTEAFF | NA | TRBJ1-1 | 13 | TRBV10-1
CASSLESSGTQYF | NA | TRBJ2-5 | 13 | TRBV11-2
CASSTGQGFTEAFF | NA | TRBJ1-1 | 14 | TRBV7-9
CASSPPTSNTGELFF | NA | TRBJ2-2 | 15 | TRBV28
CAIRDRGGYGYTF | few | TRBJ1-2 | 13 | TRBV7-2
CSARTSYEQFF | NA | TRBJ2-1 | 11 | TRBV20-1
CASSLYRQVNSPLHF | NA | TRBJ1-6 | 15 | TRBV27